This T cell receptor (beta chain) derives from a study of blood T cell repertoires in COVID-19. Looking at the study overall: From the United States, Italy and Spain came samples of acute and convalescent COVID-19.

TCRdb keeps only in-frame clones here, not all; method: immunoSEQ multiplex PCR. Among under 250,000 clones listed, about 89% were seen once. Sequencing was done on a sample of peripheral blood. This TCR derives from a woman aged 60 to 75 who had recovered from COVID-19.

The CDR3 region has the DNA TGTGCCAGCAGCTTATCCAACAGGGGTTTCGGTCAACTTGAAAAACTGTTTTTT. It specifies CASSLSNRGFGQLEKLFF. The genes are TRBV7-9 and TRBJ1-4; TRBD1 matches 7 bases. This CDR3 contains 18 residues. The trim removed 2 bases at V and 7 bases at J, leaving 16 bases unmatched. Germline V CDR1 and CDR2: SEHNR, FQNEAQ (reference sequence).